These 15 T cell receptor beta chains were sequenced from one sample in a study of T cell clonotyping in hematopoietic cell transplantation. The method was immunoSEQ multiplex PCR; TCRdb's version includes in-frame clones alone and lacks a portion of them. The sample has 6,500 to 7,000 clones; around 88% are singletons. Time point in this sample: recipient sample about 28 days before transplant, after cytoreduction. Sequencing used peripheral blood mononuclear cells, obtained before stem cell transplant. These receptors originate from a man younger than 45 with acute myeloid leukemia. Some clones in this sample may be carry-over from other donors' samples.

The genes are TRBV28 and TRBJ1-5; D gene uncertain. This CDR3 spans 13 amino acids. V was pared by 2 bases and J by 7 bases, with 9 bases between. Per the germline V gene, CDR1 is MDHEN and CDR2 is SYDVKM. The CDR3 loop reads CASSLMETQPQHF. The DNA of the CDR3 is TGTGCCAGCAGTTTAATGGAGACGCAGCCCCAGCATTTT.

J is TRBJ2-3 and V is TRBV27; TRBD1 agrees at 7 bases. Germline-derived CDR1 and CDR2 are MNHEY and SMNVEV (reference sequence). CDR3 size: 15 residues. Trimming removed 5 bases from V and 2 bases from J; junction bases left unmatched: 7. For the CDR3, the DNA is TGTGCCAGCAGTCTCCCGGGACAGCCCACAGATACGCAGTATTTT. Translated, it gives CASSLPGQPTDTQYF.

This clone was found a few times. CDR3 sequence: CAWSQSVGQGVRAFF. The DNA for the CDR3 is TGTGCCTGGAGCCAATCCGTCGGACAGGGGGTCAGAGCTTTCTTT. J is TRBJ1-1 and V is TRBV30; 10 positions agree with TRBD1. The ends lost 3 bases at V and 10 bases at J; junction bases unmatched: 14. The CDR3 length is 15 residues. Per the germline V gene, CDR1 is GTSNPN and CDR2 is SVGIG (reference sequence). Looking up the rest from reference TRBV30 and TRBJ1-1 gives the full variable domain: SQTIHQWPATLVQPVGSPLSLECTVEGTSNPNLYWYRQAAGRGLQLLFYSVGIGQISSEVPQNLSASRPQDRQFILSSKKLLLSDSGFYLCAWSQSVGQGVRAFFGQGTRLTVV.

The chain joins TRBV29-1 to TRBJ2-7, with 7 nucleotides matching TRBD1. Germline loops: CDR1 SQVTM, CDR2 ANQGSEA. The CDR3 consists of 14 residues. V was pared by 0 bases and J by 4 bases, with 6 bases of the junction left unmatched. The CDR3 region is CSVEDPGQSYEQYF. The CDR3 coding sequence is TGCAGCGTTGAAGATCCGGGACAGTCATACGAGCAGTACTTC.

The chain links TRBV7-3 to TRBJ1-1; D not certain. The CDR3 has 13 amino acids. The germline V gene has CDR1 SGHTA and CDR2 FQGTGA. Trimming removed 3 bases at V and 6 bases at J, with 11 bases between. In DNA, the CDR3 is TGTGCCAGCAGCTTTCCGGTTAGTTCTGAAGCTTTCTTT. Its protein is CASSFPVSSEAFF.

This chain joins TRBV4-2 and TRBJ1-6; 9 bases agree with TRBD1. V shed 5 bases, J shed 7 bases, and the junction held 12 bases outside the gene matches. CDR1 LGHNA and CDR2 YNFKEQ come from the germline V gene. The CDR3 has 17 residues. In DNA, the CDR3 is TGTGCCAGCAGCGATGACCGGGACAGGGTGGGAAATTCACCCCTCCACTTT. Protein product: CASSDDRDRVGNSPLHF.

The V call is TRBV7-6, the J call TRBJ1-1, with D perhaps matching TRBD1 (5 bases). V lost 4 bases to trimming and J lost 4 bases, with 13 bases between them. CDR1 is SGHVS and CDR2 is FNYEAQ in the germline V gene. This CDR3 comprises 14 residues. In DNA, the CDR3 is TGTGCCAGCAGCTCTTTGGCGGGACCCACTGAAGCTTTCTTT. It codes for CASSSLAGPTEAFF.

This chain uses TRBV6-1 with TRBJ2-7; TRBD1 aligns across 11 bases. Germline loops: CDR1 MNHNS, CDR2 SASEGT. This CDR3 is 14 amino acids long. Trimming cost V 8 bases and J 2 bases; bases outside gene matches: 5. CDR3 sequence reads: CASDPGQGAYEQYF. The CDR3 nucleotides are TGTGCCAGCGACCCGGGACAGGGGGCCTACGAGCAGTACTTC.

The count of this clone is one. CDR3 protein: CASSRSRLAGGGYEQYF. CDR3 bases: TGTGCCAGTAGTAGGTCTCGACTAGCGGGAGGTGGATACGAGCAGTACTTC. The chain carries TRBV19 and TRBJ2-7; TRBD2 matches 13 bases. J lost 4 bases, V lost 4 bases, and 10 bases had no gene match. The CDR3 consists of 17 residues. Germline CDR1 LNHDA, CDR2 SQIVND (reference sequence). Using reference TRBV19 and TRBJ2-7 for the parts outside the CDR3, the full variable domain is DGGITQSPKYLFRKEGQNVTLSCEQNLNHDAMYWYRQDPGQGLRLIYYSQIVNDFQKGDIAEGYSVSREKKESFPLTVTSAQKNPTAFYLCASSRSRLAGGGYEQYFGPGTRLTVT.

The chain links TRBV11-1 to TRBJ1-1, with a weak D call TRBD1 (5 bases). Per the germline V gene, CDR1 is SGHAT and CDR2 is FQDESV (reference sequence). V lost 5 bases, J lost 1 base, and 11 bases lay in between. The CDR3 is 14 residues long. CDR3 in amino acids: CASSTDRTNTEAFF. CDR3 sequence (DNA): TGTGCCAGCAGCACCGACAGAACGAACACTGAAGCTTTCTTT.

CDR3 amino acids: CASSAGTSVTDTQYF. In DNA form, the CDR3 reads TGTGCCAGTAGTGCTGGGACTAGCGTTACAGATACGCAGTATTTT. This chain links TRBV19 with TRBJ2-3; 10 positions match TRBD2. The CDR3 sequence is 15 residues long. Germline V lookup: CDR1 LNHDA, CDR2 SQIVND (reference sequence). J gave up 3 bases and V 5 bases, and 5 bases lay outside the gene matches. Based on the CDR3 plus reference TRBV19 and TRBJ2-3, the full variable domain is DGGITQSPKYLFRKEGQNVTLSCEQNLNHDAMYWYRQDPGQGLRLIYYSQIVNDFQKGDIAEGYSVSREKKESFPLTVTSAQKNPTAFYLCASSAGTSVTDTQYFGPGTRLTVL.

The chain links TRBV2 to TRBJ1-1, with a weak D call TRBD1 (5 bases). This CDR3 is 15 amino acids long. The V end lost 4 bases, the J end lost 2 bases, and 14 bases lay between the germline ends. CDR1 SNHLY and CDR2 FYNNEI come from the germline V gene. CDR3 coding DNA: TGTGCCAGCAGTGTGCGGGGCAGCGGTAACACTGAAGCTTTCTTT. Amino acid sequence: CASSVRGSGNTEAFF.

This clone was found once. The genes are TRBV7-3 and TRBJ2-7, with D hard to call. V shed 3 bases and J shed 6 bases, with 15 bases lying between them. Per the germline V gene, CDR1 is SGHTA and CDR2 is FQGTGA. This CDR3 is built from 14 residues. The CDR3 DNA follows: TGTGCCAGCAGCTTCAATCACGGCGTGGGCGAGCAGTACTTC. This encodes CASSFNHGVGEQYF.

The gene calls are TRBV7-8 and TRBJ1-2; D is possibly TRBD1 (5 bases). This CDR3 spans 14 amino acids. V lost 1 base and J lost 7, with 13 bases in between. Germline CDR1 and CDR2: SGHVS and FQNEAQ. The DNA of the CDR3 is TGTGCCAGCAGCTTAGAGGGGATCGTAGGTGGCTACACCTTC. This encodes CASSLEGIVGGYTF.

The V gene is TRBV11-2, the J gene TRBJ1-1; the D gene is possibly TRBD1 (5 bases). Germline CDR1 SGHAT, CDR2 FQNNGV. The V gene lost 5 bases and the J gene lost 4 bases, with 11 bases spanning the gap. The CDR3 covers 13 residues. The CDR3 DNA reads as TGTGCCAGCAGCACCCAGGGTGGCACTGAAGCTTTCTTT. Its translation is CASSTQGGTEAFF.